These 20 T cell receptor beta chains share one sample of origin, sequenced in a study of blood T cell repertoires in COVID-19. Here immunoSEQ multiplex PCR was the method, and the copy in TCRdb shows in-frame clones only, minus some. This table holds under 200,000 clones, 80% found once. The sequenced sample was PBMCs or T cells enriched from blood (not recorded which). These TCRs come from a woman aged 60-70 years who had recovered from COVID-19.

This rearrangement joins TRBV3-1 (or the pseudogene TRBV3-2) to TRBJ2-7; D might be TRBD2 (6 bases). V lost 1 base and J 2 bases, leaving 15 bases between the germline ends. This CDR3 is built from 16 residues. Germline CDR1 reads LGHDT; CDR2 reads YNNKEL (reference sequence). In DNA, the CDR3 is TGTGCCAGCAGCCAAGGTTGGGGCCCGGGGGCCTACGAGCAGTACTTC. Protein product: CASSQGWGPGAYEQYF.

V and J are TRBV2 and TRBJ1-2; 11 bases line up with TRBD1. Germline loops: CDR1 SNHLY, CDR2 FYNNEI. Trimming took 4 bases from V and 4 from J; bases not matched to a gene: 11. CDR3 length equals 17 residues. As DNA, the CDR3 is TGTGCCAGCAGTGCTTCGGGACAGGGGGAGGAGGGCTATGGCTACACCTTC. Protein product: CASSASGQGEEGYGYTF.

The gene calls are TRBV30 and TRBJ2-2, with D maybe TRBD1 (5 bases). Trimming cost V 2 bases and J 3 bases, with 10 bases left between them. The CDR3 loop spans 14 amino acids. Germline V lookup: CDR1 GTSNPN, CDR2 SVGIG (reference sequence). The CDR3 nucleotides read TGTGCCTGGAGTTTACAGGTTCACACCGGGGAGCTGTTTTTT. Protein product: CAWSLQVHTGELFF.

This sequence joins TRBV6-5 and TRBJ2-2; no clear D gene. Germline V gives CDR1 MNHEY, CDR2 SVGAGI. V was cut by 8 bases and J by 0 bases, with 7 bases left in between. CDR3 length equals 13 residues. The CDR3 reads CASRLANTGELFF. CDR3 sequence (DNA): TGTGCCAGCCGGCTAGCGAACACCGGGGAGCTGTTTTTT.

The chain uses TRBV6-6 and TRBJ1-5, with TRBD1 as a possible D gene (6 bases). Germline V gives CDR1 MNHNY, CDR2 SVGAGI (reference sequence). This CDR3 has 14 amino acids. Trimming took 6 bases from V and 6 from J, leaving 15 bases between them. CDR3 in amino acids: CASSARGSGQPQHF. CDR3 nucleotide sequence: TGTGCCAGCAGCGCTAGGGGGTCAGGTCAGCCCCAGCATTTT.

V is TRBV18 and J is TRBJ2-2; tentatively, D is TRBD2 (5 bases). V lost 0 bases, J lost 3 bases, and 8 bases lay in between. This CDR3 region has 15 residues. CDR1 is KGHSH and CDR2 is LQKENI in the germline V gene. The CDR3 loop is CASSPPTRDTGELFF. The CDR3 region has the DNA TGTGCCAGCTCACCACCTACTAGGGACACCGGGGAGCTGTTTTTT.

This chain uses TRBV29-1 with TRBJ2-1, with D perhaps matching TRBD2 (5 bases). The CDR3 runs to 13 residues. Germline V gene sequence: CDR1 SQVTM, CDR2 ANQGSEA. Trimming cost V 4 bases and J 7 bases, with 14 bases left between them. The CDR3 nucleotides read TGCAGCGTTGGGACTGCCCGGGGTAATGAGCAGTTCTTC. As protein: CSVGTARGNEQFF.

The chain uses TRBV4-1 and TRBJ1-5; no clear D. CDR1 is MGHRA and CDR2 is YSYEKL in the germline V gene. The V end was cut by 4 bases, the J end by 4 bases, with 11 bases between. This CDR3 region has 14 residues. The CDR3 reads CASSLQTVNQPQHF. The CDR3, as DNA: TGCGCCAGCAGCCTCCAAACAGTTAATCAGCCCCAGCATTTT.

The chain couples TRBV11-2 to TRBJ1-1; no definite D call. Between the trimmed V and J ends, which lost 5 bases and 5 bases, there was a span of 12 bases. Germline V CDR1 and CDR2: SGHAT, FQNNGV. This CDR3 contains 13 residues. The CDR3 DNA follows: TGTGCCAGCAGCAACCGTGGTCGGACTGAAGCTTTCTTT. Translation gives CASSNRGRTEAFF.

This chain uses TRBV7-2 with TRBJ2-7, with 12 nucleotides matching TRBD2. Germline assignment: CDR1 SGHTA and CDR2 FQGNSA. There are 15 residues in the CDR3. With V trimmed by 2 bases and J by 2 bases, 1 base remained unmatched. The CDR3 nucleotides read TGTGCCAGCAGCTTAAGACTAGCGGGGGCCTACGAGCAGTACTTC. Translating it yields CASSLRLAGAYEQYF.

The chain uses TRBV9 and TRBJ2-3; 8 nucleotides agree with TRBD1. The CDR3 spans 16 residues. The V segment lost 2 bases and the J segment 3 bases; nucleotides outside the gene matches: 8. Germline V gene sequence: CDR1 SGDLS, CDR2 YYNGEE. The CDR3 nucleotides are TGTGCCAGCAGCGTTGCAGGACAGGGACAGACAGATACGCAGTATTTT. It is translated as CASSVAGQGQTDTQYF.

This chain links TRBV30 with TRBJ2-5, with D possibly TRBD1 on 6 matching bases. V shed 3 bases and J shed 5 bases, with 13 bases lying between them. This CDR3 contains 13 residues. CDR1 and CDR2 (germline): GTSNPN, SVGIG (reference sequence). As DNA, the CDR3 is TGTGCCTGGAGCCATCAGGGGCCGGAGACCCAGTACTTC. Its translation is CAWSHQGPETQYF.

A single count supports this clone. V is TRBV7-9 and J is TRBJ2-1, with D perhaps TRBD2 (7 bases). V gave up 3 bases and J gave up 6 bases, with 15 bases separating them. The CDR3 totals 15 residues. Per germline, CDR1 SEHNR and CDR2 FQNEAQ (reference sequence). For the CDR3, the DNA is TGTGCCAGCAGCTTGTTTCTCGGGGGGCCCAATGAGCAGTTCTTC. This encodes CASSLFLGGPNEQFF.

The chain uses TRBV2 and TRBJ1-1; D is perhaps TRBD1 (6 bases). This CDR3 has 14 amino acids. CDR1 and CDR2 (germline): SNHLY, FYNNEI. The V and J ends lost 5 bases and 4 bases respectively, with 14 bases between them. CDR3 coding DNA: TGTGCCAGCAGTTCGGAACAGGGTATCACTGAAGCTTTCTTT. Amino acids: CASSSEQGITEAFF. Using reference TRBV2 and TRBJ1-1 for the parts outside the CDR3, the full variable domain is EPEVTQTPSHQVTQMGQEVILRCVPISNHLYFYWYRQILGQKVEFLVSFYNNEISEKSEIFDDQFSVERPDGSNFTLKIRSTKLEDSAMYFCASSSEQGITEAFFGQGTRLTVV.

The rearrangement links TRBV25-1 to TRBJ2-7, with D possibly TRBD1 on 5 matching bases. The CDR3 covers 14 residues. The germline V gene has CDR1 MGHDK and CDR2 SYGVNS. V was shortened by 3 bases and J by 2 bases, with 11 bases between the two germline ends. The CDR3 region is CASSEDIYPYEQYF. The CDR3 region has the DNA TGTGCCAGCAGTGAGGACATTTATCCCTACGAGCAGTACTTC.

This sequence joins TRBV13 and TRBJ2-7; TRBD2 might be the D (6 bases). Trimming took 5 bases from V and 0 from J, leaving 11 bases between them. This CDR3 has 14 amino acids. The germline V gene encodes CDR1 PRHDT and CDR2 FYEKMQ (reference sequence). CDR3: CASSDGTRSYEQYF. DNA for the CDR3: TGTGCCAGCAGCGACGGGACTCGCTCCTACGAGCAGTACTTC.

The V gene is TRBV12-3 or TRBV12-4, the J gene TRBJ2-2, with a tentative D call TRBD2 (6 bases). V was trimmed by 6 bases and J by 5 bases, leaving 10 bases between them. The CDR3 contains 13 residues. CDR3 protein: CASRGLGTGELFF. CDR3 coding DNA: TGTGCCAGCAGGGGACTGGGGACCGGGGAGCTGTTTTTT.

This chain connects TRBV9 to TRBJ2-2, with a tentative D call TRBD1 (5 bases). Germline loops: CDR1 SGDLS, CDR2 YYNGEE. The V gene lost 0 bases and the J gene lost 4 bases, with 10 bases spanning the gap. The CDR3 has 15 amino acids. CDR3 residues: CASSVGGRVTGELFF. CDR3 coding DNA: TGTGCCAGCAGCGTAGGAGGCAGGGTCACCGGGGAGCTGTTTTTT.

V and J are TRBV5-1 and TRBJ2-5; 10 bases line up with TRBD2. The CDR3 runs to 17 residues. The junction had 9 bases not matched to a gene; V was cut back by 0 bases and J by 4 bases. CDR1 is SGHRS, CDR2 YFSETQ, per germline. In nucleotides, the CDR3 is TGCGCCAGCAGCTTGGCCGATCTAGCGGGGGCCGGAGAGACCCAGTACTTC. Its protein is CASSLADLAGAGETQYF. Using reference TRBV5-1 and TRBJ2-5 for the parts outside the CDR3, the full variable domain is KAGVTQTPRYLIKTRGQQVTLSCSPISGHRSVSWYQQTPGQGLQFLFEYFSETQRNKGNFPGRFSGRQFSNSRSEMNVSTLELGDSALYLCASSLADLAGAGETQYFGPGTRLLVL.

The J gene is TRBJ2-1, the V gene TRBV5-6; 10 bases match TRBD1. CDR3 length: 14 residues. The germline V gene has CDR1 SGHDT and CDR2 YYEEEE. Trimming took 0 bases from V and 9 from J; bases not matched to a gene: 3. The CDR3 nucleotides read TGTGCCAGCAGCTTGGAGACAGGGGGCAGTGAGCAGTTCTTC. Translating gives CASSLETGGSEQFF. Full variable domain (missing parts from reference TRBV5-6 and TRBJ2-1): DAGVTQSPTHLIKTRGQQVTLRCSPKSGHDTVSWYQQALGQGPQFIFQYYEEEERQRGNFPDRFSGHQFPNYSSELNVNALLLGDSALYLCASSLETGGSEQFFGPGTRLTVL.